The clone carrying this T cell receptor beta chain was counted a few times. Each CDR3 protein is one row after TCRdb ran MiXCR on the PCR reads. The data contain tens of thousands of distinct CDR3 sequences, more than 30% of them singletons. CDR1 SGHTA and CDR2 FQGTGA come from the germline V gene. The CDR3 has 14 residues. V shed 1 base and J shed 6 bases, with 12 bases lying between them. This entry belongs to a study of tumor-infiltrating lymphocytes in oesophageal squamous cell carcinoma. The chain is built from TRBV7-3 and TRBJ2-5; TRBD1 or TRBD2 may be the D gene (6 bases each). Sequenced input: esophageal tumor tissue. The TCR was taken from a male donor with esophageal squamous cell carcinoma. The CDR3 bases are TGTGCCAGCAGCTTAAGGGGGGCCTTCCAGACCCAGTACTTC. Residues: CASSLRGAFQTQYF.